This entry features one T cell receptor (beta chain) sequence. Its antigen is not known. The data belong to a study of blood T cells in healthy people across ages. Study results and limitations: Older age went with lower TCR beta diversity per million T cells, in a roughly linear way. Changes seen in expanded clonotypes were possibly confounded by donor CMV status left unknown. Underestimates were what the diversity estimates from one million T cells were considered to be.

Trimming removed 5 bases from V and 2 bases from J; junction bases left unmatched: 6. The CDR3 sequence is 14 residues long. Germline CDR1 and CDR2: SGHRS and YFSETQ. Together with a sample-barcoded 5' primer, a J-beta primer mix was included in a second PCR lasting about 7 to 11 cycles. TCRdb reprocessed the 5' RACE reads via MiXCR and lists one record per CDR3 protein. The top ten clones hold roughly 14% of a sample with about 650,000 distinct CDR3 sequences, approximately 52% of them seen once. The receptor comes from an elderly woman in good health. This chain uses TRBV5-1 with TRBJ2-5, with TRBD1 matching over 7 bases. Sequencing was done on a sample of blood. CDR3: CASSRAGGQETQYF. The CDR3 DNA sequence: TGCGCCAGCAGTCGTGCAGGGGGACAAGAGACCCAGTACTTC. Looking up the rest from reference TRBV5-1 and TRBJ2-5 gives the full variable domain: KAGVTQTPRYLIKTRGQQVTLSCSPISGHRSVSWYQQTPGQGLQFLFEYFSETQRNKGNFPGRFSGRQFSNSRSEMNVSTLELGDSALYLCASSRAGGQETQYFGPGTRLLVL.